This TCR beta chain was captured by sequencing in a study of OX40 agonist ivuxolimab in advanced cancers. Study-level findings and limits: Among the least clonally expanded were partial responders at 0.1-3.0 mg/kg.

Germline loops: CDR1 LNHNV, CDR2 YYDKDF (reference sequence). J gave up 5 bases and V 5 bases, and 14 bases lay outside the gene matches. The CDR3 consists of 17 residues. This clone was seen just once. Its antigen is still unknown. The protocol was immunoSEQ multiplex PCR, while the TCRdb copy is restricted to in-frame clones and leaves out a portion. The sample shows about 35,000 clones, about three quarters of them seen only once. This receptor was obtained from an adult with an advanced solid tumor such as melanoma, head and neck, liver or kidney cancer. Sequenced material: CD4+ or CD8+ T cells sorted from blood, taken in a trial of the OX40 agonist ivuxolimab. V and J are TRBV15 and TRBJ2-3; 9 nucleotides align to TRBD2. CDR3 in amino acids: CATSPGTRGGRVDTQYF. The DNA of the CDR3 is TGTGCCACCAGCCCCGGCACGCGGGGGGGCCGGGTAGATACGCAGTATTTT.